A single sample gave rise to the 17 T cell receptor beta chains below, sequenced in a study of vaccination effects on CD4 cells after COVID-19. Their antigens are not known. Measured with immunoSEQ multiplex PCR; TCRdb has only the in-frame clones, and not every one. Of 84,000 or so clones listed, over 70% are singletons. Viral peptide pools were used in the ViraFEST assay to expand antigen-specific CD4+ T cells, and sequencing came afterward. CD4+ T cells were isolated after around ten days of culture. Every participant took two doses of the BNT162b2 or mRNA-1273 vaccine. The input for sequencing was CD4+ T cells from PBMCs cultured with HCoV-OC43 spike peptides, taken after COVID-19 vaccination. The subset: HCoV-OC43 spike overlapping peptide pool stimulation. These receptors were taken from a human donor who received a COVID-19 vaccine.

The V call is TRBV5-1, the J call TRBJ2-5; D is ambiguous. The length of the CDR3 is 13 residues. CDR1 and CDR2 from the germline V gene are SGHRS and YFSETQ. V was shortened by 0 bases and J by 3 bases, with 6 bases between the two germline ends. CDR3 region: CASSLAGKETQYF. CDR3 nucleotide sequence: TGCGCCAGCAGCTTGGCCGGAAAAGAGACCCAGTACTTC.

The DNA for the CDR3 is TGCGCCAGCAGCTCCGATTGGGGGGACGCGCCCCAGCATTTT. Residues: CASSSDWGDAPQHF. The genes are TRBV5-1 and TRBJ1-5, with D tentatively TRBD1 (5 bases). Trimming left V 3 bases short and J 9 bases short, with 16 bases between. The CDR3 sequence is 14 residues long. CDR1 and CDR2 from the germline V gene are SGHRS and YFSETQ.

The J gene is TRBJ1-3, the V gene TRBV5-4; 12 nucleotides align to TRBD1. The J segment lost 4 bases and the V segment lost 4 bases, leaving 9 bases of the junction unmatched. The CDR3 has 17 amino acids. From germline, CDR1 is SGHNT and CDR2 YYREEE (reference sequence). Written as DNA, the CDR3 is TGTGCCAGCAGCGCCGGGACAGGGGGCGCAGGGGGAAACACCATATATTTT. Translation: CASSAGTGGAGGNTIYF.

The V gene is TRBV10-3, the J gene TRBJ2-7, with D hard to call. Germline V gene data show CDR1 as ENHRY and CDR2 as SYGVKD. This CDR3 comprises 19 residues. V lost 4 bases, J lost 2 bases, and 27 bases lay in between. The CDR3 is CAISGSVHPEQKVTYEQYV. In DNA, the CDR3 is TGTGCCATCAGTGGAAGCGTACATCCCGAGCAAAAGGTTACCTACGAGCAGTACGTC.

V is TRBV2 and J is TRBJ1-5; 9 bases agree with TRBD1. V shed 1 base, J shed 8 bases, and the junction held 6 bases outside the gene matches. The CDR3 contains 15 residues. Per germline, CDR1 SNHLY and CDR2 FYNNEI. CDR3 protein: CASSEEWTGEEPQHF. The CDR3 coding sequence is TGTGCCAGCAGTGAAGAGTGGACAGGGGAGGAGCCCCAGCATTTT.

V is TRBV30 and J is TRBJ1-1; D not resolved. This CDR3 is 12 amino acids long. V shed 5 bases and J shed 5 bases, with 12 bases lying between them. CDR1 is GTSNPN and CDR2 is SVGIG in the germline V gene (reference sequence). In nucleotides, the CDR3 is TGTGCCTGGGGCCGGACTCAAACTGAAGCTTTCTTT. Translating gives CAWGRTQTEAFF.

The chain carries TRBV19 and TRBJ1-3; D call uncertain. There are 15 residues in the CDR3. Deletions cut 5 bases from V and 0 bases from J, with 11 bases between. Germline V gives CDR1 LNHDA, CDR2 SQIVND (reference sequence). DNA of the CDR3: TGTGCCAGTAGTCAGGACCGGTCCTCTGGAAACACCATATATTTT. Amino acids: CASSQDRSSGNTIYF. Full variable domain (rest looked up from reference TRBV19 and TRBJ1-3): DGGITQSPKYLFRKEGQNVTLSCEQNLNHDAMYWYRQDPGQGLRLIYYSQIVNDFQKGDIAEGYSVSREKKESFPLTVTSAQKNPTAFYLCASSQDRSSGNTIYFGEGSWLTVV.

The V call is TRBV9, the J call TRBJ2-5, with D possibly TRBD1 on 5 matching bases. Per germline, CDR1 SGDLS and CDR2 YYNGEE. V was pared by 1 base and J by 6 bases, with 13 bases between. CDR3 length: 14 residues. The CDR3 sequence is CASSVSQAVKTQYF. CDR3 DNA sequence: TGTGCCAGCAGCGTATCACAGGCTGTAAAGACCCAGTACTTC.

This clone was recorded only once. This chain joins TRBV30 and TRBJ2-1; 16 bases fit TRBD2. The V segment lost 0 bases and the J segment 7 bases; nucleotides outside the gene matches: 0. The CDR3 totals 15 residues. In germline, CDR1 is GTSNPN, CDR2 SVGIG (reference sequence). This CDR3 is CAWSVGLAGGNEQFF. CDR3 coding DNA: TGTGCCTGGAGTGTGGGACTAGCGGGGGGGAATGAGCAGTTCTTC. The entire variable domain, with the rest obtained from reference TRBV30 and TRBJ2-1, is as follows: SQTIHQWPATLVQPVGSPLSLECTVEGTSNPNLYWYRQAAGRGLQLLFYSVGIGQISSEVPQNLSASRPQDRQFILSSKKLLLSDSGFYLCAWSVGLAGGNEQFFGPGTRLTVL.

V usage is TRBV6-5 and J usage is TRBJ1-2; D is possibly TRBD1 (5 bases). Germline V gene sequence: CDR1 MNHEY, CDR2 SVGAGI. Trimming cost V 4 bases and J 8 bases, with 17 bases left between them. This CDR3 spans 14 amino acids. The CDR3 protein is CASSFGNRRAGYTF. As DNA, the CDR3 is TGTGCCAGCAGTTTCGGTAACAGGAGAGCCGGCTACACCTTC.

This chain uses TRBV4-1 with TRBJ1-4, with D perhaps TRBD1 (5 bases). This CDR3 has 18 amino acids. Trimming left V 5 bases short and J 4 bases short, with 23 bases between. CDR1 is MGHRA, CDR2 YSYEKL, per germline. The CDR3 region is CASSKRIPEGPSNEKLFF. For the CDR3, the DNA is TGCGCCAGCAGCAAGAGGATCCCCGAGGGGCCAAGTAATGAAAAACTGTTTTTT.

The chain joins TRBV10-1 to TRBJ1-2; 8 bases line up with TRBD1. Germline loops: CDR1 WNHNN, CDR2 SYGVQD (reference sequence). V shed 6 bases, J shed 5 bases, and the junction held 11 bases outside the gene matches. This CDR3 has 15 amino acids. CDR3 amino acids: CASSSGTGVFYGYTF. CDR3 nucleotide sequence: TGCGCCAGCAGCTCCGGGACAGGTGTATTTTATGGCTACACCTTC.

This chain links TRBV6-5 with TRBJ1-4; possible D gene TRBD1, 6 bases. Germline-derived CDR1 and CDR2 are MNHEY and SVGAGI. The CDR3 runs to 11 residues. Trimming left V 8 bases short and J 7 bases short, with 8 bases between. CDR3 sequence reads: CASGQLEKLFF. CDR3 nucleotides: TGTGCCAGCGGACAGCTTGAAAAACTGTTTTTT.

The rearrangement links TRBV18 to TRBJ2-2; maybe TRBD1 (5 bases). Trimming shortened V by 3 bases and J by 4 bases, and 9 bases separated the two germline ends. The CDR3 spans 14 residues. Germline CDR1 and CDR2: KGHSH and LQKENI. Written as DNA, the CDR3 is TGTGCCAGCTCACCTGCAGGGCTCACCGGGGAGCTGTTTTTT. Protein: CASSPAGLTGELFF.

The CDR3, as DNA: TGTGCTAGTGGTTTGTGGACCGGGCTGGACGGCTACACCTTC. The encoded protein is CASGLWTGLDGYTF. V and J are TRBV12-5 and TRBJ1-2, with D uncertain. The CDR3 spans 14 residues. The germline V gene encodes CDR1 LGHNT and CDR2 FRNRAP. The V gene lost 2 bases and the J gene lost 8 bases, with 15 bases spanning the gap.

The rearrangement uses TRBV18 and TRBJ1-4; unclear D gene. CDR3 length: 14 residues. Germline values: CDR1 KGHSH, CDR2 LQKENI. V was shortened by 0 bases and J by 7 bases, with 9 bases between the two germline ends. The CDR3 region has the DNA TGTGCCAGCTCACCACCGGGGATAAGTGAAAAACTGTTTTTT. Protein: CASSPPGISEKLFF. Combining the CDR3 with reference TRBV18 and TRBJ1-4 gives the whole variable domain NAGVMQNPRHLVRRRGQEARLRCSPMKGHSHVYWYRQLPEEGLKFMVYLQKENIIDESGMPKERFSAEFPKEGPSILRIQQVVRGDSAAYFCASSPPGISEKLFFGSGTQLSVL.

The J gene is TRBJ2-7, the V gene TRBV7-9, with unresolved D. Trimming cost V 1 base and J 3 bases, with 7 bases left between them. This CDR3 spans 13 amino acids. Germline V CDR1 and CDR2: SEHNR, FQNEAQ (reference sequence). The CDR3 bases are TGTGCCAGCAGCTTAGAAACTCGCTACGAGCAGTACGTC. Protein product: CASSLETRYEQYV.